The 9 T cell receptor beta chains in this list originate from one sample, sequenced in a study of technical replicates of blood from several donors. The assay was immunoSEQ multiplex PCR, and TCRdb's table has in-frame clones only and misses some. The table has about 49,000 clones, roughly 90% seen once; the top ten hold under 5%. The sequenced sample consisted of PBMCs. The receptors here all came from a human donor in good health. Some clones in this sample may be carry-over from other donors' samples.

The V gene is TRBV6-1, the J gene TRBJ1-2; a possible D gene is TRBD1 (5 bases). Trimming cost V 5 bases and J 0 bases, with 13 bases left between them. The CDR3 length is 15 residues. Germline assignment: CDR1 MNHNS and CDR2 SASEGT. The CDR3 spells CASSFGHNSNYGYTF. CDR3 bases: TGTGCCAGCAGTTTCGGACATAATTCTAACTATGGCTACACCTTC.

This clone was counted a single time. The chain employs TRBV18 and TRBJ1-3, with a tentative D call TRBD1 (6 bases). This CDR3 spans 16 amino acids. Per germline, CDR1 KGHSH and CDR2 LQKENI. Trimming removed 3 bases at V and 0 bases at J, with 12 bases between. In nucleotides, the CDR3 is TGTGCCAGCTCACCTGGACAGAGAAGCTCTGGAAACACCATATATTTT. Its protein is CASSPGQRSSGNTIYF.

The chain's CDR3 is CASSLGSYGYTF. For the CDR3, the DNA is TGTGCCAGCAGCTTAGGCAGCTATGGCTACACCTTC. The chain uses TRBV7-9 and TRBJ1-2, with unresolved D. V dropped 1 base and J dropped 4 bases, with 4 bases sitting between them. The CDR3 runs to 12 residues. The germline V gene encodes CDR1 SEHNR and CDR2 FQNEAQ (reference sequence).

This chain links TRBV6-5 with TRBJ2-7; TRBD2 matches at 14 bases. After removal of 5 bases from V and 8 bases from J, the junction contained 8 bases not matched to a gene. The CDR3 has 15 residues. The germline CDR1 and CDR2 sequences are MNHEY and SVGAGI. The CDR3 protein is CASSTTSGRAEKQYF. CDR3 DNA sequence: TGTGCCAGCAGTACGACTAGCGGGAGGGCCGAGAAGCAGTACTTC.

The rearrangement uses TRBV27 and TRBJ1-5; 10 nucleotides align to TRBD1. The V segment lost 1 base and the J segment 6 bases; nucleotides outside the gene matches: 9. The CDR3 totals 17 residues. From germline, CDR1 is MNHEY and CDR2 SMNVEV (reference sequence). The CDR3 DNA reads TGTGCCAGCAGTTTATTGGGGGGACAGGGGTTGTTTCAGCCCCAGCATTTT. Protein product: CASSLLGGQGLFQPQHF.

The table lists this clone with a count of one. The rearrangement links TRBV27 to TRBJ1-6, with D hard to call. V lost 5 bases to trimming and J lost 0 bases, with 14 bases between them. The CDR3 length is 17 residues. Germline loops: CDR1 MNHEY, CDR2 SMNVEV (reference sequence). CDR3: CASSTLTGSSYNSPLHF. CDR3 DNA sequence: TGTGCCAGCAGTACTTTGACGGGGAGCTCCTATAATTCACCCCTCCACTTT.

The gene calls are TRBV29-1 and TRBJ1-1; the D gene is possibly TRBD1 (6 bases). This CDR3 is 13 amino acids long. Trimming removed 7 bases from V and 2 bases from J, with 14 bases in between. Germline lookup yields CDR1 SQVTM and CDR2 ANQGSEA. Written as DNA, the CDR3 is TGCAGCGCTCACCGGGGGGGCAACACTGAAGCTTTCTTT. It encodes CSAHRGGNTEAFF.

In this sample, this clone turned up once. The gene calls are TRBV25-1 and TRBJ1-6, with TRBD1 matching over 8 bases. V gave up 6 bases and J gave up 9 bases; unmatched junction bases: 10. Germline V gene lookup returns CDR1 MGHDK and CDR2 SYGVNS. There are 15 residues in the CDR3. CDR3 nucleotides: TGTGCCAGCAGCGGTGGACAGGGATCGTCTTCACCCCTCCACTTT. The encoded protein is CASSGGQGSSSPLHF.

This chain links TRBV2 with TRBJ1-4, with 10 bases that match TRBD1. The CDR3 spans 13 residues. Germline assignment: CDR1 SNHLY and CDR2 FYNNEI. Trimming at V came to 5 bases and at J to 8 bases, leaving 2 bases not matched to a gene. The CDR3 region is CASSRDRGEKLFF. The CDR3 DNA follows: TGTGCCAGCAGTCGGGACAGGGGCGAAAAACTGTTTTTT. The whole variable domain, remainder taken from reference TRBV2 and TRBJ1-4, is EPEVTQTPSHQVTQMGQEVILRCVPISNHLYFYWYRQILGQKVEFLVSFYNNEISEKSEIFDDQFSVERPDGSNFTLKIRSTKLEDSAMYFCASSRDRGEKLFFGSGTQLSVL.